The sequence of this T cell receptor (beta chain) was determined in a study of blood T cells in healthy people across ages. Germline V gene sequence: CDR1 DFQATT, CDR2 SNEGSKA (reference sequence). The junction had 9 bases not matched to a gene; V was cut back by 1 base and J by 7 bases. The length of the CDR3 is 15 residues. Primers used in a second PCR of about 6 to 11 cycles were a sample-barcoded 5' primer and a J-beta primer mix. TCRdb analysed the 5' RACE reads with MiXCR anew, one entry per CDR3 protein. The data hold about 780,000 distinct CDR3 sequences, with approximately 67% observed a single time.

This receptor was taken from a man in his thirties or forties in good health. Sequenced sample: blood. This rearrangement joins TRBV20-1 to TRBJ2-1, with 8 bases lining up with TRBD2. CDR3 loop: CSARGPFSGGNEQFF. CDR3 DNA sequence: TGCAGTGCTAGAGGGCCGTTTTCGGGAGGGAATGAGCAGTTCTTC.